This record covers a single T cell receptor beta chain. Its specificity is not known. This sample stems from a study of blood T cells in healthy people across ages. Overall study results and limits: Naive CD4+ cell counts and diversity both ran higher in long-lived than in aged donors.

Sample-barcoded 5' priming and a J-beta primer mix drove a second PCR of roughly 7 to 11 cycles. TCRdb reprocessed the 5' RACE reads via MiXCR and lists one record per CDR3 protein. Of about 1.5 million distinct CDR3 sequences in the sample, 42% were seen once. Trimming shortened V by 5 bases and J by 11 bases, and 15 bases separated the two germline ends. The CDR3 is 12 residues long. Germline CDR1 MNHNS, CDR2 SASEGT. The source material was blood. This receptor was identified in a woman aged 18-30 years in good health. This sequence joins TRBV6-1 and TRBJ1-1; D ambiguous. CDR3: CASSNNPRGAFF. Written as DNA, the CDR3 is TGTGCCAGCAGTAACAACCCCCGTGGGGCTTTCTTT.